This T cell receptor (beta chain) was recorded in a study of blood T cell repertoires in COVID-19. Study summary: Collection of acute and convalescent COVID-19 samples took place in the United States, Italy and Spain. PBMCs, B-cell-depleted T cells, or T cells were the source of the cDNA or gDNA that made up the material.

Seattle cases were enrolled at active infection and followed longitudinally. The authors' processing: Amplified reference gene primers provided the basis for estimating nucleated cell counts. Using immunoSEQ multiplex PCR, the repertoire was profiled, and TCRdb retains in-frame clones only, with some absent. That table gives V, J and clone size, and the DNA gave D and trimming. This sample yields some 240,000 clones, of which about 93% are seen a single time; over 0.75% belongs to the top ten. The CDR3 runs to 16 residues. Germline-derived CDR1 and CDR2 are LNHDA and SQIVND (reference sequence). Deletions cut 5 bases from V and 3 bases from J, with 17 bases between.

The sequenced sample consisted of peripheral blood. The rearrangement uses TRBV19 and TRBJ2-1, with D perhaps TRBD1 (6 bases). The sequence came from a man aged 60-69 years with COVID-19, enrolled during active disease. In nucleotides, the CDR3 is TGTGCCAGTAGTGAATTGTCGAACAGGGACTACAATGAGCAGTTCTTC. This codes for CASSELSNRDYNEQFF. Supplemented by reference TRBV19 and TRBJ2-1, the full variable domain reads DGGITQSPKYLFRKEGQNVTLSCEQNLNHDAMYWYRQDPGQGLRLIYYSQIVNDFQKGDIAEGYSVSREKKESFPLTVTSAQKNPTAFYLCASSELSNRDYNEQFFGPGTRLTVL.